Sequencing of this T cell receptor beta chain was carried out in a study of CD8+ T cells in alopecia areata. Study-wide findings and caveats: TCRs were shared less clearly across patients than in mice, possibly for HLA-related reasons. Normal skin's resident alphabeta T cells are sequenced alongside lesional scalp T cells.

As for this clone: Its antigen is as yet unknown.

Following RNA extraction, reverse transcription yielded cDNA that acted as the sequencing template. Some clones are missing from TCRdb's copy, which holds only in-frame ones; the method was immunoSEQ multiplex PCR. The sample consists of about 140,000 clones, about three fifths of them appearing once. Germline V gene sequence: CDR1 MDHEN, CDR2 SYDVKM. The trim removed 3 bases at V and 3 bases at J, leaving 9 bases unmatched. The CDR3 extends over 16 amino acids. The chain carries TRBV28 and TRBJ2-5; TRBD1 agrees at 8 bases. Specimen: CD4+ T cells sorted from blood. This sequence originates from a human donor in good health. This chain's CDR3 is CASSFWGRGREETQYF. CDR3 bases: TGTGCCAGCAGTTTTTGGGGCAGGGGGCGCGAAGAGACCCAGTACTTC.